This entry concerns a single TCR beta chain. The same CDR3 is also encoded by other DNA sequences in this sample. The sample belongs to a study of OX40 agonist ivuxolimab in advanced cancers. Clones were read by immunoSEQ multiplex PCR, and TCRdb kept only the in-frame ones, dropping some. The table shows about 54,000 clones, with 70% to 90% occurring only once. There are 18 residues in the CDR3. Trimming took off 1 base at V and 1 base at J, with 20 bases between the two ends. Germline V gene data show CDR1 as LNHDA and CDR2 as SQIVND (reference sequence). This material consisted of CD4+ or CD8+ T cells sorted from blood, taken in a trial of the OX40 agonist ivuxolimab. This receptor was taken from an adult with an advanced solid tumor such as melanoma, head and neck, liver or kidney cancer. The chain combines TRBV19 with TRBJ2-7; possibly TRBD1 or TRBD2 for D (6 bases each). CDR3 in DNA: TGTGCCAGTAGTATAGGGGGGCGGTGGGGAGGAGAATCCTACGAGCAGTACTTC. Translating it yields CASSIGGRWGGESYEQYF.